This T cell receptor (beta chain) is drawn from a study of T cells in Graves' hyperthyroidism and ophthalmopathy. In the study overall: Peripheral blood specimens were obtained at initial diagnosis, prior to any treatment.

This clonotype has a count of ten or more. Its antigen is as yet unknown. TCR beta CDR3 sequences were amplified from RNA transcripts. The HTBI primer set drove a first-round RT-PCR of the TCR CDR3. TCRdb used MiXCR to reprocess the multiplex PCR reads, holding one entry per CDR3 protein. The sample records 500,000 to 650,000 distinct CDR3 sequences, more than 14% being singletons. Germline lookup yields CDR1 MDHEN and CDR2 SYDVKM. The ends lost 5 bases at V and 7 bases at J; junction bases unmatched: 7. The CDR3 is 15 amino acids. Clinical symptoms, serum thyroxine and TRAb, thyroid ultrasound and orbital computed tomography were used for the diagnoses. Whole-study results and caveats: Blood also held most thyroid clonotypes expanded beyond 0.001. For ophthalmopathy, model prediction preceded onset by a median 6.5 months.

The TCR sequence derives from a woman between 45 and 60 years old with Graves' ophthalmopathy. The chain joins TRBV28 to TRBJ2-3, with 12 bases matching TRBD2. The sequencing sample was made of blood. Here the CDR3 reads CASSALAGGPHTQYF. CDR3 nucleotides: TGTGCCAGCAGTGCCCTAGCGGGAGGGCCACATACGCAGTATTTT.